This T cell receptor (beta chain) derives from a study of blood T cell repertoires in COVID-19. As for the study in general: T cells, B-cell-depleted T cells, or PBMCs provided the cDNA or gDNA that served as material.

Libraries were prepared by immunoSEQ multiplex PCR; TCRdb keeps only in-frame clonotypes and omits some of them. The sample consists of over 200,000 clones, 70% to 90% of them appearing once. The CDR3 has 13 residues. V was trimmed by 0 bases and J by 4 bases, leaving 5 bases between them. Per germline, CDR1 SGHDT and CDR2 YYEEEE. This chain connects TRBV5-6 to TRBJ2-1; D is unclear. Specimen: peripheral blood. This TCR was recovered from a woman between 18 and 30 years old who had recovered from COVID-19. The CDR3 DNA sequence: TGTGCCAGCAGCTTGGTTTCGTACAATGAGCAGTTCTTC. It specifies CASSLVSYNEQFF.